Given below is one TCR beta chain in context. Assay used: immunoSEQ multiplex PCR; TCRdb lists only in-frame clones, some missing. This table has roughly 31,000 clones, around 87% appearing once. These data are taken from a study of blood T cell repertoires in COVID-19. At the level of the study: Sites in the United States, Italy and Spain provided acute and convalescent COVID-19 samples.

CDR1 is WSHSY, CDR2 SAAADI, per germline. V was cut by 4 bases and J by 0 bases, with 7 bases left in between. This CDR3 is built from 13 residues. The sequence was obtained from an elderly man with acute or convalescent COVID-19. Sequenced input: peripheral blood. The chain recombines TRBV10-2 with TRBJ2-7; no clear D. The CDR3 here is CASSAWSSYEQYF. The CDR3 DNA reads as TGCGCCAGCAGTGCGTGGAGCTCCTACGAGCAGTACTTC.